The following is a TCR beta chain sequence with its context. This record belongs to a study of blood T cells in healthy people across ages. Donors gave roughly 9.1 milliliters of peripheral blood apiece. It was with a sample-barcoded 5' primer and a J-beta primer mix that a second PCR of about 7 to 12 cycles was run. TCRdb used MiXCR to reprocess the 5' RACE reads, holding one entry per CDR3 protein. The table shows roughly 2 million distinct CDR3 sequences, with roughly 52% occurring only once. Trimming at V came to 3 bases and at J to 7 bases, leaving 7 bases not matched to a gene. This CDR3 has 14 residues. The germline CDR1 and CDR2 sequences are LGHNA and YNFKEQ.

The chain combines TRBV4-2 with TRBJ1-2; 8 nucleotides line up with TRBD1. What was sequenced was blood. The receptor comes from a middle-aged woman in good health. The CDR3 DNA is TGTGCCAGCAGCCATCAAACAGGGGGAGGTGGCTACACCTTC. Translating gives CASSHQTGGGGYTF.